This T cell receptor (beta chain) was obtained from a study of cytomegalovirus exposure and HLA in healthy donors. As for the study in general: Membership in the Caucasian-associated ancestry cluster was found for around 81% of approximately 380 genotyped donors.

The CDR3 is 17 amino acids. Germline CDR1 is SGHTA and CDR2 is FQGNSA. V gave up 0 bases and J gave up 1 base; unmatched junction bases: 8. This PCR relied on a set of 60 Vbeta primers and 13 Jbeta primers. Produced via immunoSEQ multiplex PCR; TCRdb's table is partial and in-frame only. The sample records over 100,000 clones, nearly 65% being singletons. The sequence was collected from a man aged 40-49 years in good health and CMV-seropositive. This chain uses TRBV7-2 with TRBJ2-7; TRBD1 aligns across 8 bases. The sequencing sample was made of PBMCs. The chain's CDR3 is CASSLAAGRGLSYEQYF. The CDR3, as DNA: TGTGCCAGCAGCTTAGCGGCTGGCAGGGGGCTATCCTACGAGCAGTACTTC.